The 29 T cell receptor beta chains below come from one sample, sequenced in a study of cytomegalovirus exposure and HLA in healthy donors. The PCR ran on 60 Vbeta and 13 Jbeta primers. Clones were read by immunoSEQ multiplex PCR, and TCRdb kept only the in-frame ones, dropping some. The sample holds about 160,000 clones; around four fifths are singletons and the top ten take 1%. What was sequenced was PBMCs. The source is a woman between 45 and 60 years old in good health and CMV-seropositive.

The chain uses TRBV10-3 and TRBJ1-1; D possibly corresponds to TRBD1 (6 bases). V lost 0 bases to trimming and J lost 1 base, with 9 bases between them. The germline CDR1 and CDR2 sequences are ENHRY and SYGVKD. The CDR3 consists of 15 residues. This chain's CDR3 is CAISESGTQNTEAFF. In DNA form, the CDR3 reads TGTGCCATCAGTGAGTCAGGGACACAGAACACTGAAGCTTTCTTT.

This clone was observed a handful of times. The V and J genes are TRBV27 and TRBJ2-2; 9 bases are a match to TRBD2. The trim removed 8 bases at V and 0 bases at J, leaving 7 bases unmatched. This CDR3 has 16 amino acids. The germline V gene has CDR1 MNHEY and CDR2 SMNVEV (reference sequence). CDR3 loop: CASGNIAGANTGELFF. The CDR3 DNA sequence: TGTGCCAGCGGAAACATAGCGGGAGCGAACACCGGGGAGCTGTTTTTT.

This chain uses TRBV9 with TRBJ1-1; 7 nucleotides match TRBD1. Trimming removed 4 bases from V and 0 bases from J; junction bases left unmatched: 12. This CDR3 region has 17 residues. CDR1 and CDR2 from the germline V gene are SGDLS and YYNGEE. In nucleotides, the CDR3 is TGTGCCAGCAGCAGGGGGCGTCAGCACATTATGAACACTGAAGCTTTCTTT. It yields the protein CASSRGRQHIMNTEAFF.

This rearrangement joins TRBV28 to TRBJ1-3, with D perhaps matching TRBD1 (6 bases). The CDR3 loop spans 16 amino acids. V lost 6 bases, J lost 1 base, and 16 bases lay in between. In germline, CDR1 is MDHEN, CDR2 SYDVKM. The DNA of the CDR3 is TGTGCCAGCAGACCAACAGGGTTGGGGTCTGGAAACACCATATATTTT. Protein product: CASRPTGLGSGNTIYF.

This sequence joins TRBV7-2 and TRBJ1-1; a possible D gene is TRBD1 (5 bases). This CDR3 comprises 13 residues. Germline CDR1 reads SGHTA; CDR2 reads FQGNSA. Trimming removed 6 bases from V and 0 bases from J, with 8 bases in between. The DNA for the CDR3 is TGTGCCAGCAGGGGACTGATGAACACTGAAGCTTTCTTT. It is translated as CASRGLMNTEAFF.

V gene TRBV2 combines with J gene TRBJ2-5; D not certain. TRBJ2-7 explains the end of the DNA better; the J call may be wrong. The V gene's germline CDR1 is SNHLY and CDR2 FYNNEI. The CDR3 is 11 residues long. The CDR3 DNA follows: TGTGCCAGCAGGTCCGCCTACGAGCAGTACTTC. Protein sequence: CASRSAYEQYF.

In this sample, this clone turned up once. The CDR3 loop reads CAWDSGGNQPQHF. The CDR3 DNA follows: TGTGCCTGGGACTCAGGGGGCAATCAGCCCCAGCATTTT. This rearrangement joins TRBV30 to TRBJ1-5; D is perhaps TRBD1 (6 bases). V shed 5 bases and J shed 2 bases, with 10 bases lying between them. This CDR3 contains 13 residues. Germline assignment: CDR1 GTSNPN and CDR2 SVGIG (reference sequence).

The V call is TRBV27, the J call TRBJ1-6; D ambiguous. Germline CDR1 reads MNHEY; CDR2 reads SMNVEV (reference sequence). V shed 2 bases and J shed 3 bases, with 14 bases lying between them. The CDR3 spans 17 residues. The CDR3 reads CASSLSAVRVYNSPLHF. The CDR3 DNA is TGTGCCAGCAGTTTAAGCGCGGTCCGGGTCTATAATTCACCCCTCCACTTT.

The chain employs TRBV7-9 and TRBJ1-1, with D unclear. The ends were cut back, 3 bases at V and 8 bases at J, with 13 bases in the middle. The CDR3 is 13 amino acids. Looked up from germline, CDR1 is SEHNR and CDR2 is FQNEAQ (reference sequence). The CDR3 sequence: CASSFTPRREAFF. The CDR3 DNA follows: TGTGCCAGCAGCTTCACCCCTCGCCGGGAAGCTTTCTTT.

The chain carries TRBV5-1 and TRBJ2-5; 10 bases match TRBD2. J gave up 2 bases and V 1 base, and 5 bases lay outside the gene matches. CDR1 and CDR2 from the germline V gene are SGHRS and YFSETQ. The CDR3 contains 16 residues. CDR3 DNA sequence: TGCGCCAGCAGCTTGAACCTAGCGGGGGAACAAGAGACCCAGTACTTC. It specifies CASSLNLAGEQETQYF.

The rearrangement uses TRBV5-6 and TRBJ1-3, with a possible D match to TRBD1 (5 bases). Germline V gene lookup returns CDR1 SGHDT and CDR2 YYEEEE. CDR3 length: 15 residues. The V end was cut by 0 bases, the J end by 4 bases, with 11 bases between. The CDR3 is CASSLGRASGNTIYF. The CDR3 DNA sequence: TGTGCCAGCAGCTTGGGCAGGGCGTCGGGAAACACCATATATTTT.

CDR3 nucleotide sequence: TGTGCCAGCGGACTAGCGGGGTTAAATGGTGAGACCCAGTACTTC. As protein: CASGLAGLNGETQYF. The rearrangement uses TRBV28 and TRBJ2-5; TRBD2 matches 12 bases. J was trimmed by 5 bases and V by 8 bases; bases with no gene match: 9. In germline, CDR1 is MDHEN, CDR2 SYDVKM. The CDR3 is 15 residues long. Full variable domain (remainder filled in from reference TRBV28 and TRBJ2-5): DVKVTQSSRYLVKRTGEKVFLECVQDMDHENMFWYRQDPGLGLRLIYFSYDVKMKEKGDIPEGYSVSREKKERFSLILESASTNQTSMYLCASGLAGLNGETQYFGPGTRLLVL.

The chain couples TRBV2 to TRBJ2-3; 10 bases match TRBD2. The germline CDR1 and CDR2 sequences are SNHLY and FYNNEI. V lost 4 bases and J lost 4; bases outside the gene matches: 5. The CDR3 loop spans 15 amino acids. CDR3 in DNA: TGTGCCAGCAGTGGGTCTAGCGGGGGCCCAGATACGCAGTATTTT. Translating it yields CASSGSSGGPDTQYF.

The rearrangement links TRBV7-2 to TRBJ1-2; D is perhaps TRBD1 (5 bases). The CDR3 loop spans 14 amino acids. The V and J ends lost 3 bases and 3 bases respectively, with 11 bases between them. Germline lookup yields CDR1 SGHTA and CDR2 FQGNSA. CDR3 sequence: CASSLVGGDYGYTF. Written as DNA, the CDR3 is TGTGCCAGCAGCTTGGTGGGGGGGGACTATGGCTACACCTTC.

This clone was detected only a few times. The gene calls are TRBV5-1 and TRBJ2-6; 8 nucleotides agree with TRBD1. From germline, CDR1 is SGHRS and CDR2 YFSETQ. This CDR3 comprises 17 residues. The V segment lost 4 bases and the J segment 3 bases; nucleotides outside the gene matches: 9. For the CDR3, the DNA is TGCGCCAGCAGCGAGGACAGGGCAGTTGTTGGGGCCAACGTCCTGACTTTC. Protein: CASSEDRAVVGANVLTF.

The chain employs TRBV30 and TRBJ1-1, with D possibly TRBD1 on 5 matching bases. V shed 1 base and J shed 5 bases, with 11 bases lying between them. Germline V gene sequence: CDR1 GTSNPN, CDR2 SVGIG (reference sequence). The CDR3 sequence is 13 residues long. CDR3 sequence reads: CAWSEGLTTEAFF. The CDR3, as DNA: TGTGCCTGGAGTGAGGGACTTACAACTGAAGCTTTCTTT.

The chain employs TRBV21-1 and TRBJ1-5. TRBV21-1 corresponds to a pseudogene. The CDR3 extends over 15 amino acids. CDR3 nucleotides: TGTGCCAGCAGCAAAAGGAGGAACTCTGATCAGCCCCAGCATTTT. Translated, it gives CASSKRRNSDQPQHF.

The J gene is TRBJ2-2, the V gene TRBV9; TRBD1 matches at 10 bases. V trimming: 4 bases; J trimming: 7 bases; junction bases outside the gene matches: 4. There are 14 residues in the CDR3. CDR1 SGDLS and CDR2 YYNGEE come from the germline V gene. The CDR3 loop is CASSSRTGGGELFF. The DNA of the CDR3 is TGTGCCAGCAGCTCAAGGACAGGGGGCGGGGAGCTGTTTTTT.

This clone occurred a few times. The CDR3 loop is CASSKGHPRLGNTGELFF. The CDR3 DNA sequence: TGTGCCAGTAGTAAGGGACATCCCCGATTGGGAAACACCGGGGAGCTGTTTTTT. The V call is TRBV19, the J call TRBJ2-2; possible D gene TRBD1, 6 bases. Germline V gene sequence: CDR1 LNHDA, CDR2 SQIVND (reference sequence). The CDR3 is made up of 18 amino acids. Trimming took 4 bases from V and 2 from J, leaving 20 bases between them. Supplemented by reference TRBV19 and TRBJ2-2, the full variable domain reads DGGITQSPKYLFRKEGQNVTLSCEQNLNHDAMYWYRQDPGQGLRLIYYSQIVNDFQKGDIAEGYSVSREKKESFPLTVTSAQKNPTAFYLCASSKGHPRLGNTGELFFGEGSRLTVL.

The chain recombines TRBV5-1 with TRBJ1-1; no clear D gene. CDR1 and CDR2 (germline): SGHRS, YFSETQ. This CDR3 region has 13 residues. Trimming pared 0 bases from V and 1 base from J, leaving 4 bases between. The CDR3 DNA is TGCGCCAGCAGCTTGGACAAGAACACTGAAGCTTTCTTT. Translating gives CASSLDKNTEAFF.

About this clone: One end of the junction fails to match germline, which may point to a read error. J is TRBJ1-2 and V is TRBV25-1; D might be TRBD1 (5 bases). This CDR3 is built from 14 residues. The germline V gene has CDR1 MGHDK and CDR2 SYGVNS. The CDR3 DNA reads TGTGCCAGCAGTGACCCACACAGGAACTCTGGCTACACCTTC. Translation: CASSDPHRNSGYTF.

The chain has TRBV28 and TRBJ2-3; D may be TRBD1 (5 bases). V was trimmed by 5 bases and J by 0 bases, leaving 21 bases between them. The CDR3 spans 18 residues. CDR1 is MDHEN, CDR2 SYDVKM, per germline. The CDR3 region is CASSPQRYTGRSTDTQYF. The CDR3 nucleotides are TGTGCCAGCAGTCCCCAAAGGTATACAGGACGAAGCACAGATACGCAGTATTTT.

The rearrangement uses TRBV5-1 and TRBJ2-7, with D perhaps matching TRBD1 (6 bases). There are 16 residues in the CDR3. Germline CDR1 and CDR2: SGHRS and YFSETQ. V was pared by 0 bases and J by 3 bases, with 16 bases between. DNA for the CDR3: TGCGCCAGCAGCTTGGACCCGGAGGACAGACGCTACGAGCAGTACTTC. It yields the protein CASSLDPEDRRYEQYF.

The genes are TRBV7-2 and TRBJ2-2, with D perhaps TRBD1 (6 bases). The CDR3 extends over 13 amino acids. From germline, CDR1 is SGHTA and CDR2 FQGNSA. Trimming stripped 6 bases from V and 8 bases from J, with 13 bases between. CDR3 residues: CASRRTGPGELFF. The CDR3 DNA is TGTGCCAGCAGACGTACAGGGCCTGGGGAGCTGTTTTTT.

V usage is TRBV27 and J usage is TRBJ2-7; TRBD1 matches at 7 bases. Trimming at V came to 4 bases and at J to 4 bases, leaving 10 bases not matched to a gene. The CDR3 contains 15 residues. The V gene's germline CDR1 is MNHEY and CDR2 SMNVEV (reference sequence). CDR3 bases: TGTGCCAGCAGTTCGGTCAGACAGGGTTTATACGAGCAGTACTTC. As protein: CASSSVRQGLYEQYF.

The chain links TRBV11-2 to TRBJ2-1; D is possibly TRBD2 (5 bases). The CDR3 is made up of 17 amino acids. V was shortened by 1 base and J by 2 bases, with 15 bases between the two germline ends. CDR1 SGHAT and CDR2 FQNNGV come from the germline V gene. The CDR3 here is CASSLVLSDPPYNEQFF. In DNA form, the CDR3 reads TGTGCCAGCAGCTTAGTTCTTAGCGACCCACCCTACAATGAGCAGTTCTTC. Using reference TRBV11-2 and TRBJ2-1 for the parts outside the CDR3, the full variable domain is EAGVAQSPRYKIIEKRQSVAFWCNPISGHATLYWYQQILGQGPKLLIQFQNNGVVDDSQLPKDRFSAERLKGVDSTLKIQPAKLEDSAVYLCASSLVLSDPPYNEQFFGPGTRLTVL.

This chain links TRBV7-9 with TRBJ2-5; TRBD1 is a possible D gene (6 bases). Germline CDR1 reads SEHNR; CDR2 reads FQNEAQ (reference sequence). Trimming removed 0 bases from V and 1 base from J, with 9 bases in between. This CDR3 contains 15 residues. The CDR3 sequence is CASSLAGHPQETQYF. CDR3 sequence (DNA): TGTGCCAGCAGCTTAGCGGGACATCCCCAAGAGACCCAGTACTTC.

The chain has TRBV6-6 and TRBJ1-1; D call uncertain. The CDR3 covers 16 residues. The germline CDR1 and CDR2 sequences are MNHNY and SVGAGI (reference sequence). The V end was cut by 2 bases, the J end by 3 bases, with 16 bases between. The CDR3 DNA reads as TGTGCCAGCAGTTACCCGGAGAGGACTCACTACACTGAAGCTTTCTTT. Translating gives CASSYPERTHYTEAFF.

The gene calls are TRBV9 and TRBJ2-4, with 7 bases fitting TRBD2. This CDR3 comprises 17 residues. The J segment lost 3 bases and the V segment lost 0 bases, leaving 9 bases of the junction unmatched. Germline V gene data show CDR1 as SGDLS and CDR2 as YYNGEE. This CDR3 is CASSVGGGRADKNIQYF. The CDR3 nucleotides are TGTGCCAGCAGCGTAGGTGGTGGGAGGGCCGACAAAAACATTCAGTACTTC.